One and the same sample provided the 24 T cell receptor beta chains below, sequenced in a study of neoadjuvant anti-PD-1 for oral cavity cancer. TCRdb keeps only in-frame clones here, not all; method: immunoSEQ multiplex PCR. This table has about 7,200 clones, 50% to 75% appearing once. The source material was tumor tissue, sampled before nivolumab (anti-PD-1) treatment. The receptors shown here come from a person aged 35-79 years with oral cavity squamous cell carcinoma.

CDR3 nucleotides: TGTGCCAGCGTTTCAGTGAACACCGGGGAGCTGTTTTTT. It is translated as CASVSVNTGELFF. The chain uses TRBV28 and TRBJ2-2; no firm D call. V lost 8 bases and J 1 base, leaving 8 bases between the germline ends. This CDR3 contains 13 residues. CDR1 is MDHEN, CDR2 SYDVKM, per germline.

The genes are TRBV28 and TRBJ1-1; no reliable D call. Trimming took 10 bases from V and 9 from J, leaving 12 bases between them. The germline V gene encodes CDR1 MDHEN and CDR2 SYDVKM. The CDR3 extends over 10 amino acids. CDR3 in amino acids: CAISAKKAFF. The DNA for the CDR3 is TGTGCCATCTCGGCGAAGAAAGCTTTCTTT.

In its sample, this clone was seen a few times. The genes are TRBV15 and TRBJ1-1, with TRBD1 identical over 7 bases. Unmatched junction bases numbered 8, after V lost 5 bases and J lost 5 bases. Germline loops: CDR1 LNHNV, CDR2 YYDKDF (reference sequence). This CDR3 has 14 amino acids. The CDR3 DNA follows: TGTGCCACCAGCCGAGCGAGACAGGGAACTGAAGCTTTCTTT. Amino acid sequence: CATSRARQGTEAFF.

This clone was counted a few times. The genes are TRBV19 and TRBJ1-5; perhaps TRBD1 as D (5 bases). The CDR3 contains 15 residues. The germline gives CDR1 LNHDA, CDR2 SQIVND (reference sequence). V dropped 3 bases and J dropped 0 bases, with 9 bases sitting between them. CDR3 sequence (DNA): TGTGCCAGTAGTATCCGACAGCTTAGCAATCAGCCCCAGCATTTT. This sequence encodes CASSIRQLSNQPQHF.

The chain joins TRBV2 to TRBJ1-1, with 12 bases aligning to TRBD1. CDR1 SNHLY and CDR2 FYNNEI come from the germline V gene. Losses at the gene ends were 11 bases for V and 4 bases for J; bases not matched to a gene: 11. The CDR3 is 15 amino acids. CDR3 coding DNA: TGTGCCTACCCGGGACAGGGGGCGCCGGGCACTGAAGCTTTCTTT. Protein: CAYPGQGAPGTEAFF.

The chain couples TRBV5-1 to TRBJ2-1, with 7 bases fitting TRBD1. The CDR3 has 13 residues. The junction had 1 base not matched to a gene; V was cut back by 3 bases and J by 4 bases. Germline CDR1 and CDR2: SGHRS and YFSETQ. This chain's CDR3 is CASSSTGYNEQFF. Here the CDR3 DNA reads TGCGCCAGCAGCTCGACAGGGTACAATGAGCAGTTCTTC.

This clone appeared once. The V call is TRBV6-6, the J call TRBJ2-7, with D perhaps TRBD1 or TRBD2 (5 bases each). This CDR3 spans 14 amino acids. Germline V gene data show CDR1 as MNHNY and CDR2 as SVGAGI (reference sequence). V was pared by 5 bases and J by 2 bases, with 13 bases between. CDR3 amino acids: CASSNRDGTYEQYF. DNA of the CDR3: TGTGCCAGCAGTAACCGGGACGGCACCTACGAGCAGTACTTC.

The genes are TRBV21-1 and TRBJ2-7; the DNA was not used to check the table's D call, TRBD2. TRBV21-1 represents a pseudogene. CDR3 size: 19 residues. The CDR3 DNA sequence: TGTGCCAGCAGCAAAGGAGGGGGGACTAGCGGGAGGGCCAAGTACGAGCAGTACTTC. Its protein is CASSKGGGTSGRAKYEQYF.

The rearrangement links TRBV7-9 to TRBJ1-1; D perhaps matches TRBD1 (5 bases). The CDR3 sequence is 12 residues long. Germline CDR1 and CDR2: SEHNR and FQNEAQ (reference sequence). V dropped 0 bases and J dropped 7 bases, with 6 bases sitting between them. This CDR3 is CASSLAGGEAFF. In DNA, the CDR3 is TGTGCCAGCAGCTTAGCGGGGGGTGAAGCTTTCTTT.

The CDR3 sequence: CASSHRTGGGYGYTF. In DNA, the CDR3 is TGTGCCAGCAGCCACAGGACAGGGGGAGGCTATGGCTACACCTTC. The V gene is TRBV5-8, the J gene TRBJ1-2; TRBD1 matches 10 bases. The trim removed 4 bases at V and 4 bases at J, leaving 7 bases unmatched. There are 15 residues in the CDR3. Per germline, CDR1 SGHTS and CDR2 YDEGEE.

The chain links TRBV18 to TRBJ1-1; possible D gene TRBD1, 5 bases. Between the trimmed V and J ends, which lost 1 base and 2 bases, there was a span of 8 bases. The CDR3 consists of 14 residues. The germline gives CDR1 KGHSH, CDR2 LQKENI. CDR3 loop: CASSPLGRNTEAFF. As DNA, the CDR3 is TGTGCCAGCTCACCACTGGGACGTAACACTGAAGCTTTCTTT.

This clone appeared once. The chain carries TRBV29-1 and TRBJ2-1; 9 bases match TRBD2. CDR3 size: 15 residues. The trim removed 4 bases at V and 5 bases at J, leaving 9 bases unmatched. Germline CDR1 and CDR2: SQVTM and ANQGSEA. CDR3 region: CSVAQSGGLNNEQFF. The DNA for the CDR3 is TGCAGCGTTGCCCAAAGCGGGGGGCTTAACAATGAGCAGTTCTTC.

The CDR3 sequence is CASSNKKGGEGNTIYF. CDR3 coding DNA: TGTGCCAGCAGCAATAAGAAGGGGGGTGAAGGGAACACCATATATTTT. The chain combines TRBV21-1 with TRBJ1-3. TRBV21-1 is a pseudogene. The CDR3 covers 16 residues.

The sample holds a few counts of this clone. The genes are TRBV29-1 and TRBJ2-2; a possible D gene is TRBD1 (6 bases). V shed 4 bases and J shed 0 bases, with 12 bases lying between them. The CDR3 has 15 amino acids. Germline V lookup: CDR1 SQVTM, CDR2 ANQGSEA. CDR3 nucleotides: TGCAGCGTTGTAACAGGGTGGTCGAACACCGGGGAGCTGTTTTTT. Translation gives CSVVTGWSNTGELFF.

The J gene is TRBJ2-1, the V gene TRBV20-1; D gene ambiguous. CDR1 is DFQATT, CDR2 SNEGSKA, per germline (reference sequence). The CDR3 consists of 11 residues. CDR3 coding DNA: TGCAGCAGTCGGGCCTACAATGAGCAGTTCTTC. Amino acid sequence: CSSRAYNEQFF.

This chain connects TRBV6-5 to TRBJ2-7, with a tentative D call TRBD1 (6 bases). V lost 5 bases and J 1 base, leaving 12 bases between the germline ends. Germline V gives CDR1 MNHEY, CDR2 SVGAGI. This CDR3 contains 14 residues. The CDR3 sequence is CASSTQGLSYEQYF. CDR3 coding DNA: TGTGCCAGCAGTACCCAGGGGTTGTCCTACGAGCAGTACTTC.

Within the sample, this clone is medium-sized (0.01 to 0.1%). The rearrangement uses TRBV28 and TRBJ1-2; D call uncertain. CDR1 is MDHEN and CDR2 is SYDVKM in the germline V gene. The V gene lost 8 bases and the J gene lost 2 bases, with 15 bases spanning the gap. This CDR3 has 14 amino acids. The CDR3 DNA reads as TGTGCCAGCTACTCGCGGCTGCCCAACTATGGCTACACCTTC. Protein: CASYSRLPNYGYTF.

The genes are TRBV18 and TRBJ2-7; perhaps TRBD2 as D (5 bases). Germline CDR1 reads KGHSH; CDR2 reads LQKENI. This CDR3 has 14 amino acids. Trimming took 3 bases from V and 2 from J, leaving 11 bases between them. The CDR3 here is CASSPSGPAYEQYF. CDR3 nucleotides: TGTGCCAGCTCACCCAGCGGACCCGCCTACGAGCAGTACTTC.

The V and J genes are TRBV5-1 and TRBJ1-4, with TRBD1 matching 8 bases. CDR1 SGHRS and CDR2 YFSETQ come from the germline V gene. Trimming cost V 1 base and J 7 bases; bases outside gene matches: 6. The CDR3 has 15 amino acids. The CDR3 DNA reads as TGCGCCAGCAGCTTGAGGCAGGGGGCGGGTGAAAAACTGTTTTTT. This codes for CASSLRQGAGEKLFF.

The CDR3 DNA reads TGTGCCAGCAGTGACAATGACTTCACAGATACGCAGTATTTT. It specifies CASSDNDFTDTQYF. The chain combines TRBV6-4 with TRBJ2-3, with D hard to call. V lost 2 bases to trimming and J lost 2 bases, with 8 bases between them. The CDR3 is 14 residues long. The germline gives CDR1 MRHNA, CDR2 SNTAGT.

DNA for the CDR3: TGTGCCAGCAGTTACTTGGCAGGGGATTGGAACACTGAAGCTTTCTTT. Amino acids: CASSYLAGDWNTEAFF. The chain carries TRBV6-5 and TRBJ1-1; tentative D call: TRBD1 (6 bases). V lost 1 base and J lost 1, with 13 bases in between. Germline-derived CDR1 and CDR2 are MNHEY and SVGAGI. This CDR3 region has 16 residues.

CDR3 sequence reads: CASSPRNTGELFF. CDR3 nucleotides: TGTGCCAGCAGCCCTCGAAACACCGGGGAGCTGTTTTTT. V usage is TRBV7-6 and J usage is TRBJ2-2; D unclear. In germline, CDR1 is SGHVS, CDR2 FNYEAQ. The CDR3 totals 13 residues. V was shortened by 5 bases and J by 2 bases, with 6 bases between the two germline ends.

The CDR3 DNA sequence: TGTGCCAGTAGTTCCGGACAGGGCCCTGGGGCTTTCTTT. Protein product: CASSSGQGPGAFF. The chain carries TRBV19 and TRBJ1-1; 8 bases match TRBD1. Germline V gene sequence: CDR1 LNHDA, CDR2 SQIVND (reference sequence). The CDR3 runs to 13 residues. The V segment lost 5 bases and the J segment 11 bases; nucleotides outside the gene matches: 10.

This clone was recorded once. The chain recombines TRBV28 with TRBJ2-5, with D perhaps TRBD2 (6 bases). CDR1 and CDR2 from the germline V gene are MDHEN and SYDVKM. With 6 bases removed from V and 1 base from J, the gap between germline ends came to 12 bases. This CDR3 is built from 14 residues. The CDR3 nucleotides are TGTGCCAGCAGGGGAGCGGGTCCCCAAGAGACCCAGTACTTC. It specifies CASRGAGPQETQYF. The whole variable domain, remainder taken from reference TRBV28 and TRBJ2-5, is DVKVTQSSRYLVKRTGEKVFLECVQDMDHENMFWYRQDPGLGLRLIYFSYDVKMKEKGDIPEGYSVSREKKERFSLILESASTNQTSMYLCASRGAGPQETQYFGPGTRLLVL.